This entry describes one T cell receptor beta chain. Germline CDR1 is GTSNPN and CDR2 is SVGIG (reference sequence). This CDR3 has 16 residues. Trimming cost V 4 bases and J 0 bases; bases outside gene matches: 10. The sample comes from a study of blood T cell repertoires in COVID-19. Study-level information: Acute and convalescent COVID-19 samples came from the United States, Italy and Spain. Sample material is recorded as cDNA or gDNA derived from T cells, B-cell-depleted T cells, or PBMCs.

How the authors handled the data: For nucleated cells, counts were estimated from reference gene primer amplification. The repertoire was sequenced with immunoSEQ multiplex PCR; TCRdb's copy has only in-frame clones and lacks some. That table furnishes V, J and clone size, whereas the DNA furnished D and trimming. The table lists roughly 200,000 clones, around 83% of them singletons. The chain employs TRBV30 and TRBJ2-3; TRBD2 aligns across 7 bases. The origin of this receptor is a woman between 25 and 40 years old with active or convalescent COVID-19. What was sequenced was peripheral blood. CDR3: CAWNSRGRTSTDTQYF. The CDR3 nucleotides are TGTGCCTGGAACTCGCGGGGGAGAACTAGCACAGATACGCAGTATTTT.